This TCR beta chain was recorded in a study of T cells in Graves' hyperthyroidism and ophthalmopathy. As regards this clonotype: Its antigen is as yet unknown.

The CDR3 loop spans 14 amino acids. Germline V gives CDR1 DFQATT, CDR2 SNEGSKA (reference sequence). With V trimmed by 3 bases and J by 2 bases, 4 bases remained unmatched. Uncontrolled infection, other autoimmune disease, pregnancy or lactation led to exclusion. Amplified regions were TCR beta CDR3 sequences from RNA transcripts. HTBI primers drove first-round RT-PCR of the TCR CDR3. TCRdb re-analysed the multiplex PCR reads in MiXCR, keeping a single row per CDR3 protein. Of about 250,000 distinct CDR3 sequences listed, 22% are singletons. Study-level findings and limits: Most thyroid clonotypes with frequency above 0.001 were detected in blood. Ophthalmopathy onset followed model prediction by a median about seven months.

What was sequenced was blood. This chain connects TRBV20-1 to TRBJ1-5; 7 bases align to TRBD1. The receptor comes from a man younger than 40 with Graves' ophthalmopathy. CDR3 sequence reads: CSASKGAGNQPQHF. In DNA, the CDR3 is TGCAGTGCTAGCAAGGGGGCGGGCAATCAGCCCCAGCATTTT.